The 3 T cell receptor beta chains below all came from one sample that was sequenced in a study of blood T cell repertoires in COVID-19. Only in-frame clones appear in the TCRdb table, and some are missing; sequencing was by immunoSEQ multiplex PCR. The profile shows nearly 300,000 clones, around 92% of them singletons. Specimen: PBMCs or T cells enriched from blood (not recorded which). These receptors were collected from a woman between 45 and 60 years old who had been exposed to COVID-19.

The J gene is TRBJ1-1, the V gene TRBV28; D not certain. CDR3 size: 13 residues. The V end was cut by 7 bases, the J end by 5 bases, with 14 bases between. The germline gives CDR1 MDHEN, CDR2 SYDVKM. In DNA form, the CDR3 reads TGTGCCAGCACTCTTTATTTAGTGACTGAAGCTTTCTTT. Its protein product is CASTLYLVTEAFF.

The CDR3 DNA is TGTGCCAGCACAGGTTCTCTTCCCGGGGAGCTGTTTTTT. Encoded protein: CASTGSLPGELFF. V gene TRBV6-5 combines with J gene TRBJ2-2; D is ambiguous. Germline V lookup: CDR1 MNHEY, CDR2 SVGAGI. This CDR3 comprises 13 residues. V lost 7 bases and J 6 bases, leaving 12 bases between the germline ends.

The CDR3 DNA reads TGTGCCTGGAGTGTTGCCCCAGTTAGGGGGAATTCACCCCTCCACTTT. Amino acids: CAWSVAPVRGNSPLHF. The rearrangement uses TRBV30 and TRBJ1-6; D might be TRBD1 (6 bases). CDR1 and CDR2 (germline): GTSNPN, SVGIG (reference sequence). Trimming shortened V by 0 bases and J by 7 bases, and 16 bases separated the two germline ends. This CDR3 region has 16 residues.